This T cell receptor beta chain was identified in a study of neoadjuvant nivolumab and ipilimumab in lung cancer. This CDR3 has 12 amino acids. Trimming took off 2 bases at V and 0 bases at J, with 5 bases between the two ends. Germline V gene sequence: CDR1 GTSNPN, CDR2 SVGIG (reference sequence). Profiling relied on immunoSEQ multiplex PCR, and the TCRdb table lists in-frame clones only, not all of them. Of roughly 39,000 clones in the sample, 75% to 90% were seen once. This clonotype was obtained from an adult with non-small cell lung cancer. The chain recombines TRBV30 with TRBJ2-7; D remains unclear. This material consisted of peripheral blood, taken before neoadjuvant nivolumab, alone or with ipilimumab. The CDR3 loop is CAWSPASYEQYF. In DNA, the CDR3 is TGTGCCTGGAGTCCAGCCTCCTACGAGCAGTACTTC. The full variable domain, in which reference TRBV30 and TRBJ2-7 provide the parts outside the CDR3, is SQTIHQWPATLVQPVGSPLSLECTVEGTSNPNLYWYRQAAGRGLQLLFYSVGIGQISSEVPQNLSASRPQDRQFILSSKKLLLSDSGFYLCAWSPASYEQYFGPGTRLTVT.